This is a list of T cell receptor beta chains from one sample in a study of OX40 agonist ivuxolimab in advanced cancers. Profiling relied on immunoSEQ multiplex PCR, and the TCRdb table lists in-frame clones only, not all of them. The table records some 30,000 clones, around nine tenths of them present only once. Specimen: CD4+ or CD8+ T cells sorted from blood, collected in a trial of the OX40 agonist ivuxolimab. These receptors were collected from an adult with an advanced solid tumor such as melanoma, head and neck, liver or kidney cancer. The CDR3 runs from the conserved cysteine through the conserved F or W. The D gene is left open where the match is weak. Expanded clones are given a class, and other clones once, few, many or no size at all.

d_call: .; clone_size: .; j_call: TRBJ2-3; v_call: TRBV4-1; cdr3_nt: TGCGCCAGCAGCCAATTGAGCCCGGGACACGGAACAGATACGCAGTATTTT; cdr3_aa: CASSQLSPGHGTDTQYF
d_call: .; clone_size: once; j_call: TRBJ2-7; v_call: TRBV11-1; cdr3_nt: TGTGCCAGCAGCTTAGAATCAGAATACGAGCAGTACTTC; cdr3_aa: CASSLESEYEQYF
d_call: .; clone_size: .; j_call: TRBJ1-1; v_call: TRBV29-1; cdr3_nt: TGCAGCGTTGGGTCCCAGCCGGGAGGCCAATTT; cdr3_aa: CSVGSQPGGQF
d_call: .; clone_size: .; j_call: TRBJ1-5; v_call: TRBV6-5; cdr3_nt: TGTGCCAGCAGTTACCGGTCGGGGCAGGATCAGCCCCAGCATTTT; cdr3_aa: CASSYRSGQDQPQHF
d_call: .; clone_size: .; j_call: TRBJ2-2; v_call: TRBV2; cdr3_nt: TGTGCCAGCATTGGGGTTTCCGGGGAGCTGTTTTTT; cdr3_aa: CASIGVSGELFF
d_call: .; clone_size: .; j_call: TRBJ2-7; v_call: TRBV6-5; cdr3_nt: TGTGCCAGCAGTGTAGGGGACGAGCAGTACTTC; cdr3_aa: CASSVGDEQYF
d_call: .; clone_size: few; j_call: TRBJ2-7; v_call: TRBV14; cdr3_nt: TGTGCCAGCAGCCAAGAAGGCAGATTAGGGCTTTTACACGAGCAGTACTTC; cdr3_aa: CASSQEGRLGLLHEQYF
d_call: TRBD1; clone_size: few; j_call: TRBJ2-2; v_call: TRBV7-8; cdr3_nt: TGTGCCAGCAGCTCTATTACCGGGACAGAGGACACCGGGGAGCTGTTTTTT; cdr3_aa: CASSSITGTEDTGELFF
d_call: .; clone_size: .; j_call: TRBJ2-7; v_call: TRBV7-6; cdr3_nt: TGTGCCAGCAGCTCCAAGGTACAGGAGAGCTCCTACGAGCAGTACTTC; cdr3_aa: CASSSKVQESSYEQYF
d_call: TRBD2; clone_size: .; j_call: TRBJ2-5; v_call: TRBV10-2; cdr3_nt: TGCGCCAGCAGTGAGTCGATAATGGGAGGGCCGGAGACCCAGTACTTC; cdr3_aa: CASSESIMGGPETQYF
d_call: .; clone_size: .; j_call: TRBJ1-1; v_call: TRBV11-2; cdr3_nt: TGTGCCAGCAGCAGGACTCTGGACACTGAAGCTTTCTTT; cdr3_aa: CASSRTLDTEAFF
d_call: .; clone_size: .; j_call: TRBJ2-7; v_call: TRBV9; cdr3_nt: TGTGCCAGCAGCGCTTATTCGGATTATGGCTACGAGCAGTACTTC; cdr3_aa: CASSAYSDYGYEQYF
d_call: .; clone_size: few; j_call: TRBJ1-1; v_call: TRBV2; cdr3_nt: TGTGCCGGCCAGGGTAACACTGAAGCTTTCTTT; cdr3_aa: CAGQGNTEAFF
d_call: .; clone_size: .; j_call: TRBJ1-2; v_call: TRBV6-5; cdr3_nt: TGTGCCAGCAGTTACTCGAATCACGGCTACACCTTC; cdr3_aa: CASSYSNHGYTF